This T cell receptor beta chain was identified in a study of identical twins. Study-level points and caveats: Zero-insertion analyses could be partly confounded by invariant MAIT and iNKT cells. Cord blood beta clonotypes present at high abundance carried fewer insertions; no such pattern appeared in memory repertoires.

TCRdb passed the 5' RACE reads through MiXCR, listing each CDR3 protein once. The sample contains some 1,600,000 distinct CDR3 sequences, under 35% of which appear only once. As regards this clonotype: What it binds is not known.

Germline CDR1 is MNHEY and CDR2 is SVGEGT. The CDR3 is 15 residues long. J lost 3 bases, V lost 5 bases, and 10 bases had no gene match. The clonotype originates from a newborn girl in good health. V gene TRBV6-2 or TRBV6-3 combines with J gene TRBJ2-7; TRBD2 matches at 7 bases. Material: cord blood. Written as DNA, the CDR3 is TGTGCCAGCAGTCGACCGCTAGCGGCTCACTACGAGCAGTACTTC. It translates to CASSRPLAAHYEQYF.